These 13 T cell receptor beta chains were sequenced from one sample in a study of cytomegalovirus exposure and HLA in healthy donors. The PCR ran on 60 Vbeta and 13 Jbeta primers. Generated by immunoSEQ multiplex PCR, the TCRdb table keeps only in-frame clones and is missing some. In the table there are 150,000 to 180,000 clones, nearly 80% of which are singletons. The sequenced sample consisted of PBMCs. These receptors came from a man aged 25-45 years in good health and CMV-seropositive.

The chain carries TRBV5-4 and TRBJ2-7; tentative D call: TRBD2 (5 bases). Trimming removed 0 bases from V and 7 bases from J, with 20 bases in between. The CDR3 loop spans 16 amino acids. From germline, CDR1 is SGHNT and CDR2 YYREEE (reference sequence). The DNA for the CDR3 is TGTGCCAGCAGCTTGGGGTGGGAGCTTACCAAGAGTGAGCAGTACTTC. The encoded protein is CASSLGWELTKSEQYF. Supplemented by reference TRBV5-4 and TRBJ2-7, the full variable domain reads ETGVTQSPTHLIKTRGQQVTLRCSSQSGHNTVSWYQQALGQGPQFIFQYYREEENGRGNFPPRFSGLQFPNYSSELNVNALELDDSALYLCASSLGWELTKSEQYFGPGTRLTVT.

V and J are TRBV5-4 and TRBJ2-1, with D perhaps TRBD2 (6 bases). V was cut by 0 bases and J by 6 bases, with 10 bases left in between. Germline lookup yields CDR1 SGHNT and CDR2 YYREEE (reference sequence). The CDR3 spans 14 residues. CDR3 sequence (DNA): TGTGCCAGCAGCTTGGCCGGGACTCCCAATGAGCAGTTCTTC. Amino acid sequence: CASSLAGTPNEQFF.

In DNA form, the CDR3 reads TGTGCCACCCAGGCCCCAGCATACGCGAACACCGGGGAGCTGTTTTTT. This codes for CATQAPAYANTGELFF. The chain is built from TRBV19 and TRBJ2-2; no definite D call. Germline CDR1 is LNHDA and CDR2 is SQIVND (reference sequence). Trimming cost V 10 bases and J 0 bases, with 18 bases left between them. The CDR3 covers 16 residues.

The rearrangement joins TRBV28 to TRBJ2-1; 7 positions agree with TRBD2. Trimming removed 4 bases from V and 0 bases from J; junction bases left unmatched: 9. Germline-derived CDR1 and CDR2 are MDHEN and SYDVKM. The CDR3 totals 17 residues. The CDR3 nucleotides are TGTGCCAGCAGTTGGTTTAGCGGGTCGAGCTCCTACAATGAGCAGTTCTTC. As protein: CASSWFSGSSSYNEQFF.

This clone came up once. The V and J genes are TRBV28 and TRBJ1-2; a weak D match, TRBD1 (5 bases). The length of the CDR3 is 17 residues. Germline CDR1 is MDHEN and CDR2 is SYDVKM. The germline V and J ends were trimmed by 2 bases and 2 bases, with 18 bases remaining between them. The CDR3 spells CASSLGNRRVANYGYTF. The DNA of the CDR3 is TGTGCCAGCAGTTTAGGGAACAGGAGGGTTGCAAACTATGGCTACACCTTC.

The CDR3 loop reads CASSQEPSVGYEQYF. CDR3 DNA sequence: TGCGCCAGCAGCCAAGAACCTAGCGTGGGTTACGAGCAGTACTTC. The rearrangement joins TRBV4-1 to TRBJ2-7; tentative D call: TRBD2 (6 bases). V shed 0 bases and J shed 4 bases, with 13 bases lying between them. The CDR3 totals 15 residues. The germline CDR1 and CDR2 sequences are MGHRA and YSYEKL.

This chain uses TRBV6-5 with TRBJ2-7; D perhaps matches TRBD1 (6 bases). Trimming left V 6 bases short and J 0 bases short, with 15 bases between. Germline CDR1 and CDR2: MNHEY and SVGAGI. The CDR3 length is 15 residues. The CDR3 DNA reads as TGTGCCAGCAGCCGATCCTGGGACATCTCCTACGAGCAGTACTTC. As protein: CASSRSWDISYEQYF.

This clone appeared a single time. The V and J genes are TRBV2 and TRBJ2-5, with D unresolved. The V end was cut by 5 bases, the J end by 4 bases, with 14 bases between. The germline CDR1 and CDR2 sequences are SNHLY and FYNNEI. The length of the CDR3 is 14 residues. This chain's CDR3 is CASSSDSPSETQYF. In DNA form, the CDR3 reads TGTGCCAGCAGTTCTGACTCGCCCTCAGAGACCCAGTACTTC.

This clone turned up a few times. This chain links TRBV2 with TRBJ2-7; 7 nucleotides line up with TRBD1. This CDR3 spans 15 amino acids. V dropped 6 bases and J dropped 9; count of bases not matched to a gene: 17. Germline values: CDR1 SNHLY, CDR2 FYNNEI. In DNA form, the CDR3 reads TGTGCCAGCAGCGGGGACAGAGCGAGAGTTTCGGGGCAGTACTTC. This gives the protein CASSGDRARVSGQYF.

This chain connects TRBV5-1 to TRBJ2-3; maybe TRBD2 (5 bases). The CDR3 has 15 residues. V was clipped by 0 bases and J by 1 base, with 9 bases between them. Germline CDR1 SGHRS, CDR2 YFSETQ. CDR3 nucleotide sequence: TGCGCCAGCAGCTTGGTTGGCGGGCGCACAGATACGCAGTATTTT. Amino acids: CASSLVGGRTDTQYF.

This clone turned up a few times. CDR3 in amino acids: CASSLEAGGYTEAFF. The CDR3 DNA reads TGCGCCAGCAGCCTGGAGGCAGGGGGTTACACTGAAGCTTTCTTT. The chain links TRBV5-1 to TRBJ1-1, with TRBD1 identical over 7 bases. This CDR3 spans 15 amino acids. Per germline, CDR1 SGHRS and CDR2 YFSETQ. Trimming cost V 4 bases and J 3 bases; bases outside gene matches: 9.

About this clone itself: One junction end does not reproduce the germline sequence, and a read error may be involved. This chain links TRBV7-7 with TRBJ1-1, with 8 nucleotides matching TRBD1. The CDR3 has 13 amino acids. CDR1 and CDR2 from the germline V gene are SSHAT and FNYEAQ (reference sequence). CDR3 nucleotide sequence: TGTGCTAGCAGCGTCCGACAGGGGATGGAAGCTTTCTTT. Translation: CASSVRQGMEAFF.

CDR3 nucleotides: TGTGCCAGCAGAACAGGAGGGAACTACGAGCAGTACTTC. Amino acid sequence: CASRTGGNYEQYF. The chain links TRBV6-6 to TRBJ2-7; D perhaps matches TRBD2 (6 bases). Germline V gives CDR1 MNHNY, CDR2 SVGAGI (reference sequence). With 6 bases removed from V and 3 bases from J, the gap between germline ends came to 12 bases. This CDR3 has 13 amino acids.